This T cell receptor (beta chain) comes out of a study of T cell responses to AZD1222 COVID-19 vaccine (dated by TCRdb to about 2021). Concerning the study at large: A total of 233 trial participants underwent TCR sequencing, of whom more than 200 had received two doses of AZD1222 and around 25 had received two doses of the MenACWY control vaccine. Trial participants were enrolled into age subgroups of 18-55, 56-69 and 70-plus years, which contained 148, 28 and 57 TCR-sequenced participants, respectively. The study at large found these results: Vaccine-associated CD4 TCRs spanned the whole spike protein, with dominant responses in regions 160-218 and 743-854. Conclusions about previously exposed vaccinees are limited, since just six or seven AZD1222 recipients were seropositive for SARS-CoV-2 at baseline. Because no day 14 peak-response samples were available, repertoires were characterized only after the peak T cell response. Reportedly, close to half of the unique spike-specific TCRs recognized epitopes lying outside the regions that are mutated in the B.1.351 and B.1.1.7 variants. Most participants were white British and females outnumbered males, and the authors suggested that clonal diversity may have been underestimated. Spike-specific TCR breadth and depth rose significantly after two AZD1222 doses compared with day 0 and with MenACWY recipients. The 56-69-year group was small, and its depth increase did not reach significance, likely because of low power.

As for this clone: Its antigen remains unidentified. Base qualities are not recorded, but no much larger clone differs from it by a single base.

Including the terminal cysteine and phenylalanine, the CDR3 comprises 14 residues. Kept here is only the CDR3 DNA, which spans 42 bases and is read in frame from base 1. V loses 4 bases at its end and J loses 5 bases; junction bases beyond the gene matches: 6. The CDR1 and CDR2 encoded by the germline V gene are SNHLY and FYNNEI. This specimen's time point label, interpreted: about 28 days (+/-7) after the second vaccine dose. AZD1222 recipients given second doses at about 4 weeks or at about 12 weeks were pooled, since spike-specific TCR depth and breadth were not found to differ between the two schedules. Vaccinee samples were obtained from the UK trials COV001 and COV002, which included a single-blind randomized controlled phase 2/3 trial of AZD1222 (ChAdOx1 nCoV-19) in healthy adults. For TCRbeta chain sequencing, PBMC samples from trial participants were taken at day 0 and at day 28 after the second dose.

The CDR3 regions of human TCRbeta chains were subjected to immunosequencing. Regarding the original processing steps: Repertoire TCRs were checked for matches against a reference library of SARS-CoV-2-specific TCRs that had been generated using the MIRA antigen-specificity platform. Breadth was defined as the fraction of unique TCRs that were SARS-CoV-2-associated, and depth was defined as the fraction of total T cells that were SARS-CoV-2-associated. Using the MIRA data, each spike-specific TCR was assigned both to the spike region to which the TCR was reactive and to a CD4 or CD8 class. Log10-transformed breadth and depth values were compared by one-way ANOVA with Sidak's multiple comparisons tests. As stored in TCRdb, this immuneACCESS dataset retains in-frame rearrangements with V and J assigned. A fraction of the clones does not appear; measured against another copy, unresolved V genes explain less than half of the discrepancy, and the remainder lacks a known reason. V and J calls and clone size follow that table, whereas D and trimming were derived from the DNA. The sample table records around 140,000 clones; approximately 91% of these occur just once. The top ten constitute about 2.1% of the sample.

This chain is built from TRBV2 and TRBJ1-2; TRBD1 fits 8 bases in the junction. The receptor was isolated from an adult who received the AZD1222 COVID-19 vaccine. This specimen consisted of peripheral blood, obtained 28 days after the second AZD1222 dose. The DNA reads as follows: TGTGCCAGCAGTGCGGAGACAGGGGAGTATGGCTACACCTTC. It specifies CASSAETGEYGYTF.